This TCR beta chain was recovered during a study of T cell repertoires in cytomegalovirus infection. Trimming cost V 0 bases and J 4 bases, with 15 bases left between them. There are 16 residues in the CDR3. Per the germline V gene, CDR1 is SGHVS and CDR2 is FQNEAQ. In TCRdb, the reads were re-called with MiXCR into one record per CDR3 protein. The data show 150,000 to 200,000 distinct CDR3 sequences, with approximately 14% seen just once and 25% to 30% held by the top ten. This clonotype came up many times. Sequenced: PBMCs. The chain combines TRBV7-8 with TRBJ1-2, with D possibly TRBD1 on 5 matching bases. This clonotype was sampled from a human donor in good health (CMV status not recorded). Some clones in this sample may be carry-over from other donors' samples. CDR3 region: CASSLAPGGVSYGYTF. The CDR3, as DNA: TGTGCCAGCAGCTTAGCCCCGGGGGGGGTGAGCTATGGCTACACCTTC.